Each of the 16 T cell receptor beta chains below was sequenced from the same sample in a study of response to subunit inactivated influenza vaccine. TCRdb analysed the RT-PCR reads with MiXCR anew, one entry per CDR3 protein. The sample has roughly 780,000 distinct CDR3 sequences; 18% are singletons. The sample in question was PBMCs from blood, obtained less than 6 days after vaccination. The source of these receptors is a man aged 50 to 59 who received an inactivated influenza vaccine.

The J gene is TRBJ2-3, the V gene TRBV7-2; no reliable D call. CDR1 is SGHTA and CDR2 is FQGNSA in the germline V gene. This CDR3 has 15 residues. Trimming removed 4 bases from V and 2 bases from J, with 13 bases in between. In DNA, the CDR3 is TGTGCCAGCAGCTCCAGACGGTTGTTCACAGATACGCAGTATTTT. It specifies CASSSRRLFTDTQYF.

The V and J genes are TRBV5-1 and TRBJ1-2; D might be TRBD1 (6 bases). The CDR3 has 15 residues. The V gene's germline CDR1 is SGHRS and CDR2 YFSETQ. Between the trimmed V and J ends, which lost 2 bases and 2 bases, there was a span of 13 bases. The CDR3 reads CASSFTDRRNYGYTF. The DNA for the CDR3 is TGCGCCAGCAGCTTTACCGACAGGCGCAACTATGGCTACACCTTC. The full variable domain, in which reference TRBV5-1 and TRBJ1-2 provide the parts outside the CDR3, is KAGVTQTPRYLIKTRGQQVTLSCSPISGHRSVSWYQQTPGQGLQFLFEYFSETQRNKGNFPGRFSGRQFSNSRSEMNVSTLELGDSALYLCASSFTDRRNYGYTFGSGTRLTVV.

This clonotype occurred many times. The chain carries TRBV20-1 and TRBJ2-4; D is uncertain. The CDR3 sequence is 13 residues long. Germline CDR1 DFQATT, CDR2 SNEGSKA (reference sequence). Trimming cost V 6 bases and J 4 bases, with 13 bases left between them. CDR3 in amino acids: CSAGRGPKNIQYF. The CDR3 region has the DNA TGCAGTGCCGGGCGAGGACCTAAAAACATTCAGTACTTC.

The chain employs TRBV28 and TRBJ2-1, with D perhaps matching TRBD1 (7 bases). The CDR3 is made up of 16 amino acids. V lost 9 bases to trimming and J lost 7 bases, with 25 bases between them. The V gene's germline CDR1 is MDHEN and CDR2 SYDVKM. The CDR3 region is CASTFLEGAGMNEQFF. The CDR3 nucleotides read TGTGCCAGTACGTTTTTAGAGGGGGCGGGGATGAATGAGCAGTTCTTC.

The V gene is TRBV6-1, the J gene TRBJ2-5; the match to TRBD2 covers 14 bases. V dropped 5 bases and J dropped 3; count of bases not matched to a gene: 8. Germline CDR1 MNHNS, CDR2 SASEGT. The CDR3 has 17 residues. CDR3: CASSTWGLAGEEETQYF. CDR3 nucleotide sequence: TGTGCCAGCAGTACCTGGGGACTAGCGGGAGAGGAAGAGACCCAGTACTTC.

This clonotype was seen a few times. The genes are TRBV4-2 and TRBJ2-7, with D maybe TRBD2 (6 bases). Trimming took 0 bases from V and 4 from J, leaving 19 bases between them. There are 17 residues in the CDR3. The germline V gene encodes CDR1 LGHNA and CDR2 YNFKEQ. In DNA, the CDR3 is TGTGCCAGCAGCCAAGATCTGGGGCGCGGAGGGACTTACGAGCAGTACTTC. It translates to CASSQDLGRGGTYEQYF.

The sample holds a few counts of this clonotype. The chain joins TRBV20-1 to TRBJ1-2; D not certain. There are 12 residues in the CDR3. From germline, CDR1 is DFQATT and CDR2 SNEGSKA (reference sequence). Trimming took off 3 bases at V and 8 bases at J, with 13 bases between the two ends. The CDR3 spells CSASGFGVGYTF. CDR3 DNA: TGCAGTGCTAGTGGATTCGGGGTCGGCTACACCTTC.

The chain carries TRBV29-1 and TRBJ1-4; D remains ambiguous. The V end was cut by 6 bases, the J end by 6 bases, with 8 bases between. Germline CDR1 reads SQVTM; CDR2 reads ANQGSEA. The CDR3 is made up of 11 amino acids. The chain's CDR3 is CSVGGYEKLFF. The CDR3 DNA reads as TGCAGCGTGGGTGGTTATGAAAAACTGTTTTTT.

In this sample, this clonotype turned up a few times. This chain connects TRBV6-1 to TRBJ2-7; D possibly uses TRBD1 or TRBD2 (5 bases each). CDR1 and CDR2 from the germline V gene are MNHNS and SASEGT. The CDR3 has 14 residues. The V end lost 5 bases, the J end lost 3 bases, and 14 bases lay between the germline ends. CDR3 amino acids: CASSRDGPHYEQYF. Here the CDR3 DNA reads TGTGCCAGCAGTAGGGACGGGCCTCACTACGAGCAGTACTTC.

There are a few counts of this clonotype. This sequence joins TRBV12-3 or TRBV12-4 and TRBJ2-1; TRBD2 matches at 11 bases. The CDR3 spans 15 residues. Losses at the gene ends were 7 bases for V and 3 bases for J; bases not matched to a gene: 5. The CDR3 is CASKTSGSVYNEQFF. The DNA for the CDR3 is TGTGCCAGCAAAACTAGCGGGAGTGTCTACAATGAGCAGTTCTTC.

This clonotype was observed a handful of times. The V gene is TRBV18, the J gene TRBJ2-3; TRBD1 matches 7 bases. Germline CDR1 reads KGHSH; CDR2 reads LQKENI. The V segment lost 6 bases and the J segment 4 bases; nucleotides outside the gene matches: 4. CDR3 size: 13 residues. CDR3 DNA: TGTGCCAGCTCGACAGGGTACGCAGATACGCAGTATTTT. Its translation: CASSTGYADTQYF.

The chain employs TRBV19 and TRBJ2-7, with 8 bases matching TRBD2. Losses at the gene ends were 1 base for V and 7 bases for J; bases not matched to a gene: 9. Germline-derived CDR1 and CDR2 are LNHDA and SQIVND (reference sequence). The CDR3 contains 15 residues. The CDR3 loop is CASSIGLASPREQYF. The DNA of the CDR3 is TGTGCCAGTAGTATAGGACTAGCGTCGCCGCGGGAGCAGTACTTC.

This clonotype was detected a few times. The chain links TRBV20-1 to TRBJ2-1; no clear D. Trimming removed 3 bases at V and 7 bases at J, with 16 bases between. The CDR3 covers 14 residues. Germline lookup yields CDR1 DFQATT and CDR2 SNEGSKA (reference sequence). The CDR3 loop reads CSASPSRLVNEQFF. CDR3 nucleotides: TGCAGTGCTAGCCCCTCCCGGTTAGTGAATGAGCAGTTCTTC.

This clonotype has at least ten counts. V usage is TRBV12-3 or TRBV12-4 and J usage is TRBJ2-2; 8 bases are a match to TRBD2. This CDR3 comprises 17 residues. The V segment lost 7 bases and the J segment 4 bases; nucleotides outside the gene matches: 14. The CDR3 spells CASKPPLGAGVTGELFF. DNA for the CDR3: TGTGCCAGCAAACCACCCCTCGGAGCGGGGGTCACCGGGGAGCTGTTTTTT.

This clonotype was seen a handful of times. CDR3 nucleotides: TGTGCCAGCAGTTTGGGAGCGGGGGGGCTCTACAATGAGCAGTTCTTC. Its protein product is CASSLGAGGLYNEQFF. This chain uses TRBV12-3 or TRBV12-4 with TRBJ2-1, with TRBD2 matching 10 bases. The CDR3 contains 16 residues. V trimming: 3 bases; J trimming: 3 bases; junction bases outside the gene matches: 5.

The rearrangement joins TRBV5-1 to TRBJ1-2, with D maybe TRBD1 (6 bases). This CDR3 has 20 amino acids. Trimming took 0 bases from V and 8 from J, leaving 32 bases between them. CDR1 and CDR2 from the germline V gene are SGHRS and YFSETQ. CDR3 nucleotide sequence: TGCGCCAGCAGCTTGGCTAGGGGGGCAGAGGTCAGGGAATCCCCCAGCGGCTACACCTTC. Translated: CASSLARGAEVRESPSGYTF.